This is a list of T cell receptor beta chains from one sample in a study of metastatic and nonmetastatic thyroid tumors. TCRdb recomputed clones from the PCR reads via MiXCR. The table lists about 2,000 clones, roughly 40% of them singletons. The sequencing sample was made of adjacent normal tissue. The receptors shown here come from a female donor with papillary thyroid cancer or a benign thyroid nodule (not recorded which). Some clones in this sample may be carry-over from other donors' samples. The CDR3 runs from the conserved cysteine through the conserved F or W. The D gene is left open where the match is weak. Part of the rows lack a size; the others show once, few, many or a class for expanded clones.

j_call d_call v_call clone_size cdr3_nt cdr3_aa
TRBJ1-6 . TRBV30 few TGTGCCTGGAGTGTCCCAGGGACCGTGACTCATTCACCCCTCCACTTT CAWSVPGTVTHSPLHF
TRBJ2-7 . TRBV19 . TGTGCCAGTAGGTCCAGCATGAGCTCCTACGAGCAGTACTTC CASRSSMSSYEQYF
TRBJ1-5 . TRBV20-1 . TGCAGTGCGCAAAGGGAAGTGGGCAATCAGCCCCAGCATTTT CSAQREVGNQPQHF
TRBJ1-5 . TRBV6-1 . TGTGCCAGCAGTGAATTTCTGGGGGCGGACAATCAGCCCCAGCATTTT CASSEFLGADNQPQHF
TRBJ1-1 . TRBV5-1 . TGCGCCAGCAGCTTGGGAGCCGGGAACACTGAAGCTTTCTTT CASSLGAGNTEAFF
TRBJ2-1 . TRBV11-2 . TGTGCCAGCAGCTTGGGACCACAGGGAACCTACAATGAGCAGTTCTTC CASSLGPQGTYNEQFF
TRBJ1-5 . TRBV11-2 . TGTGCCAGCAGCCCGGGGGTGAGGCAGCCCCAGCATTTT CASSPGVRQPQHF
TRBJ1-4 . TRBV7-6 . TGTGCCAGCAGCAGTACAGGGAGATTTGCAACTAATGAAAAACTGTTTTTT CASSSTGRFATNEKLFF
TRBJ2-3 TRBD2 TRBV4-2 . TGTGCCAGCAGCAAGGGACTAGCGGGGGACTTTGGGGGCACAGATACGCAGTATTTT CASSKGLAGDFGGTDTQYF
TRBJ1-6 . TRBV27 . TGTGCCAGCAGAAGGGAACTCCGCTCCTATAATTCACCCCTCCACTTT CASRRELRSYNSPLHF
TRBJ2-7 TRBD1 TRBV6-1 few TGTGCCGGCAGTTTGGGACAGGAACTGGGCGAGCAGTACTTC CAGSLGQELGEQYF
TRBJ1-1 . TRBV7-3 . TGTGCCAGCAGCGCACAGGTGGGGGAGAACACTGAAGCTTTCTTT CASSAQVGENTEAFF
TRBJ1-3 . TRBV12-3/TRBV12-4 few TGTGCCAGCAGTTTATTCGACAGCCAGCGATGGGGAAACACCATATATTTT CASSLFDSQRWGNTIYF
TRBJ1-5 TRBD1 TRBV2 . TGTGCCAGCAGTGAAGGGACAGGGTCTGGTCAGCCCCAGCATTTT CASSEGTGSGQPQHF
TRBJ1-1 TRBD1 TRBV6-1 . TGTGCCAGCGGATCCTTAGGACAGGGGGCGCGTACTGAAGCTTTCTTT CASGSLGQGARTEAFF
TRBJ2-1 TRBD1 TRBV18 . TGTGCCAGCTCCGGGACAGGGTATTACAATGAGCAGTTCTTC CASSGTGYYNEQFF
TRBJ1-1 . TRBV6-1 . TGTGCCAGCAGTCTTCGGACAGTGTGGCACACTGAAGCTTTCTTT CASSLRTVWHTEAFF
TRBJ2-3 TRBD1 TRBV11-1 . TGTGCCAGCAGCTTAGGGGACAGGACAGGCACAGATACGCAGTATTTT CASSLGDRTGTDTQYF
TRBJ1-6 . TRBV30 . TGTGCCTGGAAGAAGGGAGCTATACCCTCACCCCTCCACTTT CAWKKGAIPSPLHF
TRBJ2-7 . TRBV4-1 few TGCGCCAGCAGCTTCGCGCCAGGGGTGGGCGAGCAGTACTTC CASSFAPGVGEQYF
TRBJ2-2 TRBD1 TRBV12-5 few TGTGCTAGTGTTCCGGGACAGGGTAGGGGGGAGCTGTTTTTT CASVPGQGRGELFF
TRBJ1-6 . TRBV27 few TGTGCCAGCAGTTTTCGCTCCAGGGCGAGTAATTCACCCCTCCACTTT CASSFRSRASNSPLHF
TRBJ2-3 . TRBV5-1 . TGCGCCAGCAGCTTGGCCGACCGGGATACGCAGTATTTT CASSLADRDTQYF
TRBJ2-2 . TRBV11-2 . TGTGCCAGCAGCCCGGGACTGGCCAACACCGGGGAGCTGTTTTTT CASSPGLANTGELFF
TRBJ2-7 . TRBV5-1 . TGCGCCAGCAGCGGGACGGGGGATAGAGAGCAGTACTTC CASSGTGDREQYF
TRBJ2-7 . TRBV20-1 . TGCAGTGCTCGCGGGGAAAAATACGAGCAGTACTTC CSARGEKYEQYF
TRBJ2-7 . TRBV25-1 few TGTGCCAGCAGTGGGGGACCGAGCGGAAAGTACGAGCAGTACTTC CASSGGPSGKYEQYF
TRBJ2-4 TRBD1 TRBV12-3/TRBV12-4 . TGTGCCAACCTTCATGGACAGGTTCTAGCCAAAAACATTCAGTACTTC CANLHGQVLAKNIQYF
TRBJ2-1 . TRBV12-3/TRBV12-4 few TGTGCCAGCAGTTACAGGGCTGGCTACAATGAGCAGTTCTTC CASSYRAGYNEQFF